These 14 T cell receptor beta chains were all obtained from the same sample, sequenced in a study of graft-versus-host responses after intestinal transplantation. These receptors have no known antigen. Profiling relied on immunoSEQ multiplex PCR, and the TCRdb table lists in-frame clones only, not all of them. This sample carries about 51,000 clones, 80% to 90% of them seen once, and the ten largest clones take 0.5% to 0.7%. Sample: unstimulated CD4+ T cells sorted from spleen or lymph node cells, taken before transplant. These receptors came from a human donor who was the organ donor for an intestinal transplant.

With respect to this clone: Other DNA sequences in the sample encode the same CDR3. Here the CDR3 reads CASSIQRESYEQYF. CDR3 coding DNA: TGTGCCAGTAGTATCCAGCGGGAGAGCTACGAGCAGTACTTC. The V and J genes are TRBV19 and TRBJ2-7; the match to TRBD2 covers 8 bases. CDR3 length equals 14 residues. J was trimmed by 3 bases and V by 3 bases; bases with no gene match: 4. The germline CDR1 and CDR2 sequences are LNHDA and SQIVND (reference sequence).

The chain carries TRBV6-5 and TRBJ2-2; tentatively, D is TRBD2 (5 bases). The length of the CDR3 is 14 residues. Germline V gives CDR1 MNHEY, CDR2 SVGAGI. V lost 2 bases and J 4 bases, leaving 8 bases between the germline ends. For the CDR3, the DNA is TGTGCCAGCAGTTACGGTGAGGGCACCGGGGAGCTGTTTTTT. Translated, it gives CASSYGEGTGELFF.

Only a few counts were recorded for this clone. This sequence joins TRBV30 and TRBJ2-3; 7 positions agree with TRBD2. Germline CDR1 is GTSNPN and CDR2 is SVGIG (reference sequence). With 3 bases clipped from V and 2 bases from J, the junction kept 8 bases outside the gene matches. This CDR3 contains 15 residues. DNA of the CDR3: TGTGCCTGGAGGACGGGTGGGACTAACACAGATACGCAGTATTTT. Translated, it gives CAWRTGGTNTDTQYF.

Here the CDR3 DNA reads TGTGCCAGCAGTCCGGACAGGGGAAGTTACTATGGCTACACCTTC. It yields the protein CASSPDRGSYYGYTF. This chain links TRBV6-5 with TRBJ1-2; TRBD1 matches 9 bases. The V gene's germline CDR1 is MNHEY and CDR2 SVGAGI. The CDR3 contains 15 residues. Trimming took 5 bases from V and 3 from J; bases not matched to a gene: 7.

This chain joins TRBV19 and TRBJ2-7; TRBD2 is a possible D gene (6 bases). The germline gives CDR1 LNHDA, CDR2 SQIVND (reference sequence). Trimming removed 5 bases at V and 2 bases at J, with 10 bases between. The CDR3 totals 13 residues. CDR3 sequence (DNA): TGTGCCAGTAGTGGGGACTCCCCCTACGAGCAGTACTTC. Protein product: CASSGDSPYEQYF. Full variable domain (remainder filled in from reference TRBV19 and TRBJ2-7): DGGITQSPKYLFRKEGQNVTLSCEQNLNHDAMYWYRQDPGQGLRLIYYSQIVNDFQKGDIAEGYSVSREKKESFPLTVTSAQKNPTAFYLCASSGDSPYEQYFGPGTRLTVT.

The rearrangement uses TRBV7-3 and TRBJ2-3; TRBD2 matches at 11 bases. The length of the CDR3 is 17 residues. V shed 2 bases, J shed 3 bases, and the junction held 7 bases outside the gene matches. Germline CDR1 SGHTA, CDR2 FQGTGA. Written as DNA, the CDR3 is TGTGCCAGCAGCTTACTCCCTAGCGGGAGGACGACAGATACGCAGTATTTT. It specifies CASSLLPSGRTTDTQYF. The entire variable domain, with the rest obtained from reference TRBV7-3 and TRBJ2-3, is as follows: GAGVSQTPSNKVTEKGKYVELRCDPISGHTALYWYRQSLGQGPEFLIYFQGTGAADDSGLPNDRFFAVRPEGSVSTLKIQRTERGDSAVYLCASSLLPSGRTTDTQYFGPGTRLTVL.

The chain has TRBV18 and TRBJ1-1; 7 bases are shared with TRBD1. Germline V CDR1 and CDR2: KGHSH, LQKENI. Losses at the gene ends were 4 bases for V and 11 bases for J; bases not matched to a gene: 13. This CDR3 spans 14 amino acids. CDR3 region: CASSRIGQAGGAFF. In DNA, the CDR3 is TGTGCCAGCTCACGCATCGGACAGGCCGGAGGGGCTTTCTTT.

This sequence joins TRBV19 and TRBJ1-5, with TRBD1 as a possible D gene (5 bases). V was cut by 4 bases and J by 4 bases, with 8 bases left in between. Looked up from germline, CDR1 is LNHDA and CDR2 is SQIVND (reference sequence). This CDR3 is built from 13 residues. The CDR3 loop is CASSSRENQPQHF. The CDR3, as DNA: TGTGCCAGTAGTAGCAGGGAAAATCAGCCCCAGCATTTT.

CDR3 amino acids: CASSVAAGVGEQYF. CDR3 nucleotides: TGTGCCAGCTCCGTAGCAGCGGGGGTCGGGGAGCAGTACTTC. The chain recombines TRBV18 with TRBJ2-7; 8 bases map to TRBD2. Germline CDR1 KGHSH, CDR2 LQKENI. The ends lost 6 bases at V and 7 bases at J; junction bases unmatched: 11. The CDR3 consists of 14 residues.

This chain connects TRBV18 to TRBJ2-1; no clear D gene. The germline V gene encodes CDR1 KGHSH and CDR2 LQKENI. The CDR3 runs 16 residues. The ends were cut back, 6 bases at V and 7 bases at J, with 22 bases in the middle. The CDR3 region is CASSYIRVKMGNEQFF. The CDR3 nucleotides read TGTGCCAGCTCTTATATCCGGGTCAAGATGGGTAATGAGCAGTTCTTC.

The CDR3 spells CASSIAPHDNEQFF. The CDR3 bases are TGTGCCAGTAGTATAGCGCCACACGACAATGAGCAGTTCTTC. The V gene is TRBV19, the J gene TRBJ2-1; D unresolved. This CDR3 comprises 14 residues. The germline V and J ends were trimmed by 1 base and 5 bases, with 9 bases remaining between them. From germline, CDR1 is LNHDA and CDR2 SQIVND (reference sequence).

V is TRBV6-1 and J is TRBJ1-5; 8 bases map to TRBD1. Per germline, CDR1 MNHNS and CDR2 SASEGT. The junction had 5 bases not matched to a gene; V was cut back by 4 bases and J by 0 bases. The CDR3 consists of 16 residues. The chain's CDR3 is CASSVPGGHSNQPQHF. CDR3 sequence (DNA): TGTGCCAGCAGTGTCCCAGGGGGCCATAGCAATCAGCCCCAGCATTTT.

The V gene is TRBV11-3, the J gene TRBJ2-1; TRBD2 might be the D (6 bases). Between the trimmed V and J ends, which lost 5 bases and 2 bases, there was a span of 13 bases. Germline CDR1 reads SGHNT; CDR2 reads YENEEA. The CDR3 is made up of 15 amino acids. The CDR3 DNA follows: TGTGCCAGCAGCCCGAAAGCGGGTACCTACAATGAGCAGTTCTTC. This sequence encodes CASSPKAGTYNEQFF.

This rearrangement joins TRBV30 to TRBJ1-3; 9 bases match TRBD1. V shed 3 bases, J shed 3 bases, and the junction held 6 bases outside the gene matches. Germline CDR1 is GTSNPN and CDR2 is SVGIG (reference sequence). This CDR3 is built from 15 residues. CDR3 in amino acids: CAWSRDRAIGNTIYF. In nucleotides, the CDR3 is TGTGCCTGGAGCCGGGACAGGGCTATTGGAAACACCATATATTTT. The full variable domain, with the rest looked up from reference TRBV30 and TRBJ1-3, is SQTIHQWPATLVQPVGSPLSLECTVEGTSNPNLYWYRQAAGRGLQLLFYSVGIGQISSEVPQNLSASRPQDRQFILSSKKLLLSDSGFYLCAWSRDRAIGNTIYFGEGSWLTVV.